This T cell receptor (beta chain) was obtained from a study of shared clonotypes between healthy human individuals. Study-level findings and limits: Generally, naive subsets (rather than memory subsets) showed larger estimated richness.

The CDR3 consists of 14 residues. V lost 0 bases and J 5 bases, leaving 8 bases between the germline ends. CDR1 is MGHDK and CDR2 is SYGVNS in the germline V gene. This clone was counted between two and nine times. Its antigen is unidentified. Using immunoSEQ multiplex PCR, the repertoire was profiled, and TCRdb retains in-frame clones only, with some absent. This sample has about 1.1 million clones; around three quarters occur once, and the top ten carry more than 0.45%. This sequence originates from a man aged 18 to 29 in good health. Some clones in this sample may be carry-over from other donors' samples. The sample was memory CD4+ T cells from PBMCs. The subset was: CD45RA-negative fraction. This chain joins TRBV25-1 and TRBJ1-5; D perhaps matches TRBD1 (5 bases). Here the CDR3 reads CASSEYREDQPQHF. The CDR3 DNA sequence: TGTGCCAGCAGTGAATACAGGGAAGATCAGCCCCAGCATTTT.